The 29 T cell receptor beta chains below all came from one sample that was sequenced in a study of cytomegalovirus exposure and HLA in healthy donors. The PCR made use of 60 Vbeta and 13 Jbeta primers. Measured with immunoSEQ multiplex PCR; TCRdb has only the in-frame clones, and not every one. The repertoire holds 120,000 or so clones, with about 80% as singletons. The source material was PBMCs. These TCRs come from a woman aged 40 to 55 in good health and CMV-seropositive.

V usage is TRBV5-1 and J usage is TRBJ1-2, with D possibly TRBD1 on 6 matching bases. Trimming removed 2 bases from V and 8 bases from J, with 13 bases in between. This CDR3 has 13 residues. The V gene's germline CDR1 is SGHRS and CDR2 YFSETQ. Here the CDR3 reads CASSLSGAEGYTF. CDR3 nucleotide sequence: TGCGCCAGCAGCTTATCAGGGGCGGAAGGCTACACCTTC.

This clone was picked up a small number of times. V and J are TRBV7-2 and TRBJ1-1, with TRBD1 as a possible D gene (6 bases). From germline, CDR1 is SGHTA and CDR2 FQGNSA. The V gene lost 3 bases and the J gene lost 7 bases, with 12 bases spanning the gap. This CDR3 is 13 amino acids long. The DNA for the CDR3 is TGTGCCAGCAGCTTCAACAGGGATGGTGAAGCTTTCTTT. Encoded protein: CASSFNRDGEAFF.

This chain uses TRBV5-4 with TRBJ1-6, with 8 bases that match TRBD1. CDR3 size: 15 residues. CDR1 is SGHNT, CDR2 YYREEE, per germline (reference sequence). Trimming took 1 base from V and 6 from J; bases not matched to a gene: 3. This CDR3 is CASSLRDRPNSPLHF. The DNA of the CDR3 is TGTGCCAGCAGCTTGAGGGACAGGCCTAATTCACCCCTCCACTTT.

The table lists this clone with a few counts. The rearrangement links TRBV5-6 to TRBJ2-2, with 10 bases fitting TRBD2. The junction had 7 bases not matched to a gene; V was cut back by 4 bases and J by 1 base. The CDR3 runs 17 residues. CDR1 is SGHDT, CDR2 YYEEEE, per germline. The CDR3 region is CASSVGLAALNTGELFF. CDR3 nucleotide sequence: TGTGCCAGCAGCGTCGGACTAGCGGCATTGAACACCGGGGAGCTGTTTTTT.

This clone was counted a few times. The chain has TRBV9 and TRBJ2-3, with 8 nucleotides matching TRBD1. V was clipped by 4 bases and J by 2 bases; unmatched bases: 6. Germline CDR1 reads SGDLS; CDR2 reads YYNGEE. The CDR3 is made up of 15 amino acids. The CDR3 loop is CASSFGQGPTDTQYF. The CDR3 DNA reads TGTGCCAGCAGCTTTGGACAGGGACCCACAGATACGCAGTATTTT.

The J gene is TRBJ1-4, the V gene TRBV7-9, with D unclear. The CDR3 is made up of 13 amino acids. Per the germline V gene, CDR1 is SEHNR and CDR2 is FQNEAQ (reference sequence). Trimming removed 1 base from V and 4 bases from J, with 4 bases in between. The CDR3 DNA follows: TGTGCCAGCAGCTTAGAATATAATGAAAAACTGTTTTTT. It translates to CASSLEYNEKLFF.

This clone was detected only once. The rearrangement joins TRBV7-9 to TRBJ2-7; D possibly corresponds to TRBD2 (5 bases). V was cut by 11 bases and J by 2 bases, with 13 bases left in between. The CDR3 is 12 amino acids. Germline V gene sequence: CDR1 SEHNR, CDR2 FQNEAQ (reference sequence). In DNA, the CDR3 is TGTGCCGGAGAGGGCTTAGCCTACGAGCAGTACTTC. Amino acids: CAGEGLAYEQYF.

The chain carries TRBV6-5 and TRBJ2-5; the D gene is possibly TRBD1 (7 bases). The CDR3 loop spans 15 amino acids. Germline V lookup: CDR1 MNHEY, CDR2 SVGAGI. Trimming pared 1 base from V and 5 bases from J, leaving 14 bases between. Here the CDR3 reads CASSYLGQGGETQYF. As DNA, the CDR3 is TGTGCCAGCAGTTACTTGGGGCAGGGGGGCGAGACCCAGTACTTC.

CDR3 sequence reads: CASSLGTSGYNEQFF. The CDR3 DNA is TGTGCCAGCAGCTTAGGGACTAGCGGTTACAATGAGCAGTTCTTC. V usage is TRBV7-3 and J usage is TRBJ2-1, with 11 positions matching TRBD2. Germline CDR1 and CDR2: SGHTA and FQGTGA. Trimming cost V 2 bases and J 4 bases; bases outside gene matches: 1. The CDR3 totals 15 residues. The full variable domain, in which reference TRBV7-3 and TRBJ2-1 provide the parts outside the CDR3, is GAGVSQTPSNKVTEKGKYVELRCDPISGHTALYWYRQSLGQGPEFLIYFQGTGAADDSGLPNDRFFAVRPEGSVSTLKIQRTERGDSAVYLCASSLGTSGYNEQFFGPGTRLTVL.

The rearrangement uses TRBV9 and TRBJ2-6; D not certain. Germline V gene data show CDR1 as SGDLS and CDR2 as YYNGEE. The CDR3 runs to 17 residues. Trimming took 0 bases from V and 3 from J, leaving 13 bases between them. CDR3 sequence reads: CASSVGAGTLGANVLTF. CDR3 nucleotides: TGTGCCAGCAGCGTAGGGGCAGGTACGCTTGGGGCCAACGTCCTGACTTTC.

The chain couples TRBV6-1 to TRBJ2-3, with D perhaps matching TRBD1 (6 bases). This CDR3 is 13 amino acids long. V was trimmed by 9 bases and J by 2 bases, leaving 12 bases between them. CDR1 and CDR2 from the germline V gene are MNHNS and SASEGT. This CDR3 is CASKQGPTDTQYF. The CDR3 DNA reads TGTGCCAGTAAACAGGGACCCACAGATACGCAGTATTTT.

The chain combines TRBV7-3 with TRBJ2-2; D is perhaps TRBD1 (5 bases). Germline V gene sequence: CDR1 SGHTA, CDR2 FQGTGA. The CDR3 consists of 13 residues. Between the trimmed V and J ends, which lost 6 bases and 3 bases, there was a span of 8 bases. The CDR3 DNA reads as TGTGCCAGCAGTCGACAGTACACCGGGGAGCTGTTTTTT. Encoded protein: CASSRQYTGELFF.

This chain joins TRBV5-4 and TRBJ1-3; weak D call: TRBD1 (6 bases). The V end lost 0 bases, the J end lost 4 bases, and 11 bases lay between the germline ends. CDR1 is SGHNT, CDR2 YYREEE, per germline (reference sequence). This CDR3 comprises 15 residues. Here the CDR3 DNA reads TGTGCCAGCAGCTTGGCCGGGGGGCCAGGAAACACCATATATTTT. Protein: CASSLAGGPGNTIYF. The full variable domain, rest sourced from reference TRBV5-4 and TRBJ1-3, is ETGVTQSPTHLIKTRGQQVTLRCSSQSGHNTVSWYQQALGQGPQFIFQYYREEENGRGNFPPRFSGLQFPNYSSELNVNALELDDSALYLCASSLAGGPGNTIYFGEGSWLTVV.

This clone occurred a few times. This chain links TRBV6-1 with TRBJ1-1, with unresolved D. CDR1 is MNHNS, CDR2 SASEGT, per germline. There are 11 residues in the CDR3. The germline V and J ends were trimmed by 10 bases and 1 base, with 7 bases remaining between them. The CDR3 nucleotides are TGTGCCACTCGCAGGAACACTGAAGCTTTCTTT. It translates to CATRRNTEAFF.

As regards this clone: The sample holds other DNA sequences that translate to the same CDR3. This chain connects TRBV27 to TRBJ2-3, with TRBD1 matching over 10 bases. The CDR3 runs to 14 residues. The V and J ends lost 3 bases and 3 bases, in that order; junction bases with no gene match: 0. Germline V gene sequence: CDR1 MNHEY, CDR2 SMNVEV (reference sequence). The CDR3 sequence is CASSLGQGTDTQYF. The DNA of the CDR3 is TGTGCCAGCAGTTTGGGACAGGGGACAGATACGCAGTATTTT.

The chain recombines TRBV6-1 with TRBJ2-1, with a tentative D call TRBD1 (6 bases). Trimming removed 0 bases from V and 15 bases from J, with 18 bases in between. The V gene's germline CDR1 is MNHNS and CDR2 SASEGT. This CDR3 contains 14 residues. CDR3 in DNA: TGTGCCAGCAGTGAAGCCCCGAGTGGGGGCCGACGGTTCTTC. It is translated as CASSEAPSGGRRFF.

This chain uses TRBV29-1 with TRBJ2-2; D call uncertain. Germline assignment: CDR1 SQVTM and CDR2 ANQGSEA. Trimming pared 7 bases from V and 1 base from J, leaving 7 bases between. The CDR3 consists of 12 residues. The chain's CDR3 is CSGKLNTGELFF. The CDR3 DNA follows: TGCAGCGGAAAACTGAACACCGGGGAGCTGTTTTTT.

The chain couples TRBV4-1 to TRBJ1-4; 8 bases are a match to TRBD1. The CDR3 covers 17 residues. The germline CDR1 and CDR2 sequences are MGHRA and YSYEKL. V dropped 2 bases and J dropped 6; count of bases not matched to a gene: 11. CDR3 amino acids: CASSQQPGGGLDEKLFF. CDR3 DNA: TGCGCCAGCAGCCAACAACCAGGGGGCGGGCTAGATGAAAAACTGTTTTTT.

The V gene is TRBV7-6, the J gene TRBJ1-4, with 7 positions matching TRBD1. CDR1 is SGHVS and CDR2 is FNYEAQ in the germline V gene. The CDR3 extends over 15 amino acids. With 6 bases clipped from V and 3 bases from J, the junction kept 7 bases outside the gene matches. CDR3 coding DNA: TGTGCCAGCAGACCCGACAGGGTTGCTAATGAAAAACTGTTTTTT. It yields the protein CASRPDRVANEKLFF.

In DNA form, the CDR3 reads TGCGCCAGCGGGGGACAGGGGGGAAACTATGGCTACACCTTC. This encodes CASGGQGGNYGYTF. The V call is TRBV5-1, the J call TRBJ1-2, with 11 bases matching TRBD1. Losses at the gene ends were 7 bases for V and 2 bases for J; bases not matched to a gene: 4. The germline gives CDR1 SGHRS, CDR2 YFSETQ. The CDR3 has 14 amino acids.

The CDR3 DNA reads TGTGCCAGCAGCCGACAGGGGAGCGTAGGGGCTTTCTTT. This codes for CASSRQGSVGAFF. J is TRBJ1-1 and V is TRBV14; 8 nucleotides agree with TRBD1. Germline V gives CDR1 SGHDN, CDR2 FVKESK. CDR3 length equals 13 residues. The V gene end was trimmed by 4 bases and the J gene end by 11 bases; junction bases not matched to a gene: 9.

The chain combines TRBV2 with TRBJ1-6; TRBD1 agrees at 7 bases. Per germline, CDR1 SNHLY and CDR2 FYNNEI. CDR3 size: 15 residues. V lost 5 bases to trimming and J lost 8 bases; unmatched junction nucleotides: 9. The CDR3 loop is CASSPTGAGDSPLHF. The CDR3 DNA is TGTGCCAGCAGTCCAACAGGGGCCGGCGATTCACCCCTCCACTTT.

Only one count was recorded for this clone. The DNA for the CDR3 is TGCGCCAGCAGCCAAGAAAGCCGGGGAGCGAACACCGGGGAGCTGTTTTTT. This translates into CASSQESRGANTGELFF. The rearrangement joins TRBV4-1 to TRBJ2-2; TRBD2 is a possible D gene (5 bases). The CDR3 is made up of 17 amino acids. From germline, CDR1 is MGHRA and CDR2 YSYEKL. V shed 0 bases and J shed 0 bases, with 11 bases lying between them.

The rearrangement links TRBV29-1 to TRBJ2-3, with D possibly matching TRBD2 (6 bases). V was clipped by 7 bases and J by 4 bases, with 12 bases between them. The CDR3 totals 12 residues. Germline lookup yields CDR1 SQVTM and CDR2 ANQGSEA. The CDR3 nucleotides are TGCAGCGAGGAGGGTGGAGCAGATACGCAGTATTTT. This codes for CSEEGGADTQYF.

The rearrangement links TRBV7-2 to TRBJ1-6; 11 bases agree with TRBD1. Germline V gives CDR1 SGHTA, CDR2 FQGNSA. This CDR3 is 15 amino acids long. V was clipped by 7 bases and J by 8 bases; unmatched bases: 7. The CDR3 DNA is TGTGCCAGCACCCTAGTGGGACAGGGGGATTCACCCCTCCACTTT. This translates into CASTLVGQGDSPLHF.

This clone has a single count. The chain links TRBV7-9 to TRBJ1-1, with 8 bases that match TRBD1. The CDR3 has 12 residues. V gave up 4 bases and J gave up 7 bases; unmatched junction bases: 2. Germline CDR1 and CDR2: SEHNR and FQNEAQ (reference sequence). DNA of the CDR3: TGTGCCAGCAGCTCCGACAGGGGTGAAGCTTTCTTT. Protein sequence: CASSSDRGEAFF.

This clone was counted a few times. At one end the junction does not follow the germline gene, possibly because of a read error. The CDR3 sequence: CASSELGSDRGNGKLFF. Written as DNA, the CDR3 is TGTGCCAGCAGTGAACTCGGGTCCGACAGGGGGAATGGAAAACTGTTTTTT. This chain uses TRBV2 with TRBJ1-4, with 9 bases matching TRBD1. Germline V gene data show CDR1 as SNHLY and CDR2 as FYNNEI. CDR3 length equals 17 residues.

The rearrangement links TRBV7-2 to TRBJ1-2; D is unresolved. The germline V gene encodes CDR1 SGHTA and CDR2 FQGNSA. The length of the CDR3 is 15 residues. Between the trimmed V and J ends, which lost 5 bases and 7 bases, there was a span of 20 bases. DNA for the CDR3: TGTGCCAGCAGCCAGGTTTTAGGGATCGGGGTTGGCTACACCTTC. It specifies CASSQVLGIGVGYTF.

This chain joins TRBV7-3 and TRBJ2-2; tentatively, D is TRBD2 (5 bases). The length of the CDR3 is 14 residues. Per germline, CDR1 SGHTA and CDR2 FQGTGA. Deletions cut 5 bases from V and 5 bases from J, with 12 bases between. This CDR3 is CASSVAYRTGELFF. DNA for the CDR3: TGTGCCAGCAGCGTAGCGTATAGGACCGGGGAGCTGTTTTTT.